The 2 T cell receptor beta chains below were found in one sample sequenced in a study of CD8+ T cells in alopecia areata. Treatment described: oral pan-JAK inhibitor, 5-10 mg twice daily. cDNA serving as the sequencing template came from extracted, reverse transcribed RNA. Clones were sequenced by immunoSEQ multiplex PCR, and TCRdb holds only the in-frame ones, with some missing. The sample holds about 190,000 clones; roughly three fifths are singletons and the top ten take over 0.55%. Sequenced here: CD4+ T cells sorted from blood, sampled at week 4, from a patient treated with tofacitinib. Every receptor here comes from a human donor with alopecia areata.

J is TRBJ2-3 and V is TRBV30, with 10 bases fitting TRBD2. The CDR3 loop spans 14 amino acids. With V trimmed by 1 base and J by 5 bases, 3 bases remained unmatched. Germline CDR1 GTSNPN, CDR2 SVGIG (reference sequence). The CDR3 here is CAWSARLAGDTQYF. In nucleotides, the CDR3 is TGTGCCTGGAGTGCGAGACTAGCGGGAGATACGCAGTATTTT. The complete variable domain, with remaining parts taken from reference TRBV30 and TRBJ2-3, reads SQTIHQWPATLVQPVGSPLSLECTVEGTSNPNLYWYRQAAGRGLQLLFYSVGIGQISSEVPQNLSASRPQDRQFILSSKKLLLSDSGFYLCAWSARLAGDTQYFGPGTRLTVL.

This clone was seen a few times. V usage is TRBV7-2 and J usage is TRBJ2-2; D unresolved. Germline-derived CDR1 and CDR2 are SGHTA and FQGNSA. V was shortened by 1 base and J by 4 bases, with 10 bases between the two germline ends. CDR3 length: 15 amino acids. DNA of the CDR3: TGTGCCAGCAGCTTAGGCGATCCGGGCACCGGGGAGCTGTTTTTT. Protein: CASSLGDPGTGELFF.